Below are 8 T cell receptor beta chains sequenced from a single sample in a study of blood T cell repertoires in COVID-19. Assay used: immunoSEQ multiplex PCR; TCRdb lists only in-frame clones, some missing. Of approximately 80,000 clones listed, around 85% are singletons. The sample comprised peripheral blood. These receptors were taken from a woman over 75 with COVID-19, enrolled during active disease.

The CDR3 sequence: CASSLMGVGTEAFF. Here the CDR3 DNA reads TGTGCCAGCAGCTTAATGGGAGTGGGCACTGAAGCTTTCTTT. This sequence joins TRBV7-2 and TRBJ1-1; no clear D gene. V was cut by 2 bases and J by 4 bases, with 11 bases left in between. The CDR3 consists of 14 residues. Germline V CDR1 and CDR2: SGHTA, FQGNSA. The variable domain in full, completed from reference TRBV7-2 and TRBJ1-1, reads GAGVSQSPSNKVTEKGKDVELRCDPISGHTALYWYRQSLGQGLEFLIYFQGNSAPDKSGLPSDRFSAERTGGSVSTLTIQRTQQEDSAVYLCASSLMGVGTEAFFGQGTRLTVV.

The V call is TRBV18, the J call TRBJ2-4, with D maybe TRBD1 (5 bases). Trimming removed 2 bases at V and 0 bases at J, with 17 bases between. This CDR3 region has 18 residues. Germline lookup yields CDR1 KGHSH and CDR2 LQKENI. The CDR3 loop reads CASSPTVRRALAKNIQYF. In DNA, the CDR3 is TGTGCCAGCTCACCAACGGTTCGCAGGGCGTTAGCCAAAAACATTCAGTACTTC.

The CDR3, as DNA: TGTGCCAGCAGCTATCCGGGACTACCCTACGAGCAGTACTTC. Translated, it gives CASSYPGLPYEQYF. V and J are TRBV7-2 and TRBJ2-7; 7 nucleotides agree with TRBD2. V dropped 4 bases and J dropped 2; count of bases not matched to a gene: 5. Looked up from germline, CDR1 is SGHTA and CDR2 is FQGNSA. This CDR3 region has 14 residues. The whole variable domain, remainder taken from reference TRBV7-2 and TRBJ2-7, is GAGVSQSPSNKVTEKGKDVELRCDPISGHTALYWYRQSLGQGLEFLIYFQGNSAPDKSGLPSDRFSAERTGGSVSTLTIQRTQQEDSAVYLCASSYPGLPYEQYFGPGTRLTVT.

This clone was picked up a small number of times. The chain carries TRBV10-2 and TRBJ1-5; 8 nucleotides align to TRBD1. In germline, CDR1 is WSHSY, CDR2 SAAADI. Trimming at V came to 7 bases and at J to 3 bases, leaving 2 bases not matched to a gene. CDR3 length: 13 residues. The chain's CDR3 is CASTGGYNQPQHF. The CDR3 DNA reads as TGCGCCAGCACAGGGGGCTACAATCAGCCCCAGCATTTT.

The chain recombines TRBV6-5 with TRBJ2-7; D gene ambiguous. Looked up from germline, CDR1 is MNHEY and CDR2 is SVGAGI. The length of the CDR3 is 14 residues. The V and J ends lost 5 bases and 6 bases respectively, with 17 bases between them. In DNA, the CDR3 is TGTGCCAGCAGTCGGATGACTTCAAGCGCCGAGCAGTACTTC. Protein: CASSRMTSSAEQYF.

The chain carries TRBV5-1 and TRBJ1-2, with 10 nucleotides matching TRBD1. The CDR3 has 15 amino acids. Trimming at V came to 4 bases and at J to 4 bases, leaving 7 bases not matched to a gene. CDR1 is SGHRS and CDR2 is YFSETQ in the germline V gene. The CDR3 here is CASSVRQGAIYGYTF. In DNA form, the CDR3 reads TGCGCCAGCAGCGTTAGACAGGGGGCCATCTATGGCTACACCTTC.

The genes are TRBV29-1 and TRBJ2-5; tentatively, D is TRBD1 (7 bases). The V and J ends lost 3 bases and 4 bases respectively, with 12 bases between them. Germline V CDR1 and CDR2: SQVTM, ANQGSEA. This CDR3 spans 13 amino acids. The CDR3 sequence: CSVETGRRETQYF. The DNA of the CDR3 is TGCAGCGTTGAGACAGGGAGGCGAGAGACCCAGTACTTC.

This clone was picked up one time. The rearrangement links TRBV7-3 to TRBJ2-3; D possibly corresponds to TRBD2 (5 bases). Germline V lookup: CDR1 SGHTA, CDR2 FQGTGA. The CDR3 loop spans 15 amino acids. V was cut by 2 bases and J by 0 bases, with 9 bases left in between. The CDR3 coding sequence is TGTGCCAGCAGCTTATCCCGGACTAGCACAGATACGCAGTATTTT. Translation gives CASSLSRTSTDTQYF.